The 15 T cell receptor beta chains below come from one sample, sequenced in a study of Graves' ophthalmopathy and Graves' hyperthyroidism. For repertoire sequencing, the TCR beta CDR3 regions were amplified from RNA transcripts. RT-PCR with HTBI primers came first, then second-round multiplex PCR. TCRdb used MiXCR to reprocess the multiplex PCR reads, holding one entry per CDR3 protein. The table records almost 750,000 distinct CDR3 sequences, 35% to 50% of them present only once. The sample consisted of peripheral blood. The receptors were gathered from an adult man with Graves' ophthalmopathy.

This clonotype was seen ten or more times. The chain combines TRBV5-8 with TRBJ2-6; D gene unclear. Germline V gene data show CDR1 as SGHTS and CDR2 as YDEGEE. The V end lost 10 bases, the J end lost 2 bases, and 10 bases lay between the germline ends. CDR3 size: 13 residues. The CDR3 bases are TGTGCCCAGGCAGTCACTGGGGCCAACGTCCTGACTTTC. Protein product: CAQAVTGANVLTF. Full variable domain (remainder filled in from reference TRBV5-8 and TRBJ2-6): EAGVTQSPTHLIKTRGQQATLRCSPISGHTSVYWYQQALGLGLQFLLWYDEGEERNRGNFPPRFSGRQFPNYSSELNVNALELEDSALYLCAQAVTGANVLTFGAGSRLTVL.

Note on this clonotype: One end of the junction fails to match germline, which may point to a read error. DNA of the CDR3: TGTGCCAGCAGTTACTCGTACGGTGTTGCCTACGTGCAGTACTTC. Translation: CASSYSYGVAYVQYF. The chain joins TRBV24-1 to TRBJ2-7; the D is unclear. In germline, CDR1 is KGHDR, CDR2 SFDVKD. This CDR3 is 15 amino acids long.

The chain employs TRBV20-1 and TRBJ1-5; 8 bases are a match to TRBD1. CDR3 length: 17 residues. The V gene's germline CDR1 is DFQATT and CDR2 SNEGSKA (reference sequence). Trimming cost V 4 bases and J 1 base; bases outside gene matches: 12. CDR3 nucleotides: TGCAGTGCTAAGTCCGGACAGGGAAAAAGGAGCAATCAGCCCCAGCATTTT. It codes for CSAKSGQGKRSNQPQHF.

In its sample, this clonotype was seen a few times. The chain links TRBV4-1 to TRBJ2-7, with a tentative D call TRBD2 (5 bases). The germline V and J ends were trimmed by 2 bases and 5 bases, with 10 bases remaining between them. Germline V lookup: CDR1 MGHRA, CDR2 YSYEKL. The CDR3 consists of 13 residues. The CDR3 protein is CASSQRIAHEQYF. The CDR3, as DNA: TGCGCCAGCAGCCAAAGGATAGCGCACGAGCAGTACTTC.

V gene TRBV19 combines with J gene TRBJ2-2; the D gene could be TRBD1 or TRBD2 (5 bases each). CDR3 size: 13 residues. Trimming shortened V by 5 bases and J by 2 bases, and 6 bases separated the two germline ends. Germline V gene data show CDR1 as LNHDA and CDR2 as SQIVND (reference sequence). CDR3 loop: CASSWDNTGELFF. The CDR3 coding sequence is TGTGCCAGTAGTTGGGACAACACCGGGGAGCTGTTTTTT.

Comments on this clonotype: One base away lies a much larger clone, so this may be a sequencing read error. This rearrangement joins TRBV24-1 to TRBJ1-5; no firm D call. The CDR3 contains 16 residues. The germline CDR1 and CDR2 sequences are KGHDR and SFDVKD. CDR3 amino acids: CASSPPGSGPDQPQHF. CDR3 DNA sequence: TGTGCCAGCAGTCCCCCCGGATCGGGCCCCGATCAGCCCCAGCATTTT.

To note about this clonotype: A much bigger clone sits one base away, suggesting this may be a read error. The CDR3 DNA sequence: TGTGCCACCAGCCGAGGGGCGGGGGGGAATGAGCAGTACTTC. Amino acids: CATSRGAGGNEQYF. The chain joins TRBV15 to TRBJ2-7; 9 bases match TRBD2. The trim removed 5 bases at V and 7 bases at J, leaving 9 bases unmatched. The CDR3 extends over 14 amino acids. In germline, CDR1 is LNHNV, CDR2 YYDKDF (reference sequence).

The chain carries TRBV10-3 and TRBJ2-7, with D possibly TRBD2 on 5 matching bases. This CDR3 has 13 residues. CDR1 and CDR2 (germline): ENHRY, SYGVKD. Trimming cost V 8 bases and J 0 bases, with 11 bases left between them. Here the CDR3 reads CAIRGQNSYEQYF. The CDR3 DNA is TGTGCCATCCGAGGGCAGAACTCCTACGAGCAGTACTTC.

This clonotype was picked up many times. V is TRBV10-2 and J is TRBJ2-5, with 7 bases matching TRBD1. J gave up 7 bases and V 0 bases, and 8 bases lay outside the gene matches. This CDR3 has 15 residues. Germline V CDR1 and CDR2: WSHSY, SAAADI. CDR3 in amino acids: CASSESGQIYGTQYF. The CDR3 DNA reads TGCGCCAGCAGTGAGTCGGGACAGATATATGGGACCCAGTACTTC.

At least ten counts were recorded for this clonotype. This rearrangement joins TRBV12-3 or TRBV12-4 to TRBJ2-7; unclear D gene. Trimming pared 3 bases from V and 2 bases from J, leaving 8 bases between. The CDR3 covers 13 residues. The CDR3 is CASSFRAAYEQYF. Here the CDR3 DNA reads TGTGCCAGCAGTTTTAGGGCCGCCTACGAGCAGTACTTC.

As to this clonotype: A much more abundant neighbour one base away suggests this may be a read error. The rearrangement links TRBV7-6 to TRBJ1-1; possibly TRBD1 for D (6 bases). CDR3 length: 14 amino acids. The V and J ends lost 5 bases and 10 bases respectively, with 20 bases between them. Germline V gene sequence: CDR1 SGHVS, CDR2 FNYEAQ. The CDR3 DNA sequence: TGTGCCAGCAGCGTAGGTCGGGGGCAGGGTGGAGCTTTCTTT. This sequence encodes CASSVGRGQGGAFF.

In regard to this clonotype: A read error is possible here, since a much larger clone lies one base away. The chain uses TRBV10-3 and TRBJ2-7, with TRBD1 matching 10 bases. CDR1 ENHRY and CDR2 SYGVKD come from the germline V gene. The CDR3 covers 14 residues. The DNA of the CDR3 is TGTGCCAGCAGTGAGACAGGGGGCGCCTACGAGCAGTACTTC. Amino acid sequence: CASSETGGAYEQYF.

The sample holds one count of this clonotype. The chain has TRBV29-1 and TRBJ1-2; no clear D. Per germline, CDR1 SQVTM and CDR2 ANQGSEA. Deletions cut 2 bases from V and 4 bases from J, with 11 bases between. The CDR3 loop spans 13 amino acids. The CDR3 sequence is CSVERPDRYGYTF. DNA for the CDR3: TGCAGCGTTGAAAGGCCAGACCGCTATGGCTACACCTTC. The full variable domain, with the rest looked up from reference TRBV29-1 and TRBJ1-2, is SAVISQKPSRDICQRGTSLTIQCQVDSQVTMMFWYRQQPGQSLTLIATANQGSEATYESGFVIDKFPISRPNLTFSTLTVSNMSPEDSSIYLCSVERPDRYGYTFGSGTRLTVV.

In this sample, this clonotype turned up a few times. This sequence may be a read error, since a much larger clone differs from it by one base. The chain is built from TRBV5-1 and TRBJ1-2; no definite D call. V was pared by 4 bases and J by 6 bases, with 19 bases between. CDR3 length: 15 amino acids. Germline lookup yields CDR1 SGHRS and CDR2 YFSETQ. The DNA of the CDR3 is TGCGCCAGCAGCCCCGAGGCAAGGAGGATCCATGGCTACACCTTC. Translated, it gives CASSPEARRIHGYTF.

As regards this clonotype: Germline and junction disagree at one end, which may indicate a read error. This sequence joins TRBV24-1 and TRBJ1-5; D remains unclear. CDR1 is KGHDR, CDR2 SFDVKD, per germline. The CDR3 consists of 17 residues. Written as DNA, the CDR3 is TGTGCCAGCAGTTACTTGGGTTACGTATCTCCAGATCAGCCCCAGCATTTT. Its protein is CASSYLGYVSPDQPQHF.